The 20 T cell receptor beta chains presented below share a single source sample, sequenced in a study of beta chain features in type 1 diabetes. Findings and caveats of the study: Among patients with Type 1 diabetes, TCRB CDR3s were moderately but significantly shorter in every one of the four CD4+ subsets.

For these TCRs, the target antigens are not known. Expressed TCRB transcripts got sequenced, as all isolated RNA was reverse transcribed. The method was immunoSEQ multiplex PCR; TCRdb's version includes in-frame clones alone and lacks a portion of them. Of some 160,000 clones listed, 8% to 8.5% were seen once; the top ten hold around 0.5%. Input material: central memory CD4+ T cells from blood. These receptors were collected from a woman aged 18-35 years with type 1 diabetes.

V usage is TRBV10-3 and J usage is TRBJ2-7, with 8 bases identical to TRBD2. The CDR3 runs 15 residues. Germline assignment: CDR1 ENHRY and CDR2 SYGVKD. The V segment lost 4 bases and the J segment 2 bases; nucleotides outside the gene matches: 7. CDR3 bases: TGTGCCATCAGTGTCGGGGGGGGCGCGACCTACGAGCAGTACTTC. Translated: CAISVGGGATYEQYF.

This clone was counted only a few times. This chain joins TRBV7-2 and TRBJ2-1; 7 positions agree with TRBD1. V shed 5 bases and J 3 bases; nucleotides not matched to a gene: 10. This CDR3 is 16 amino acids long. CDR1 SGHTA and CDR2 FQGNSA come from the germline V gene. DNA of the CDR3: TGTGCCAGCAGCGAAGCCCGGACAGGATACTACAATGAGCAGTTCTTC. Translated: CASSEARTGYYNEQFF.

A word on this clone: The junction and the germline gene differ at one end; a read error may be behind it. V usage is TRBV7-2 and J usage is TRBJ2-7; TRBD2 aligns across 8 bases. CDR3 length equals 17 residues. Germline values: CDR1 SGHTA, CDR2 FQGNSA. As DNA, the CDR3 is TGTGCCAGCAGCCAATGGGCGGGGCGGGGGGCCTCCGACGAGCAGTACTTC. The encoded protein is CASSQWAGRGASDEQYF.

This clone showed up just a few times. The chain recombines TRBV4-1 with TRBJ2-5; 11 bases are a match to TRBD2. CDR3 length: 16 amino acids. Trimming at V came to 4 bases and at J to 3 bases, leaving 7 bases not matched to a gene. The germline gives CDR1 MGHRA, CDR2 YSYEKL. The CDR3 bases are TGCGCCAGCAGCCGGACCGGGACTAGCGGAGAAGAGACCCAGTACTTC. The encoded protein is CASSRTGTSGEETQYF.

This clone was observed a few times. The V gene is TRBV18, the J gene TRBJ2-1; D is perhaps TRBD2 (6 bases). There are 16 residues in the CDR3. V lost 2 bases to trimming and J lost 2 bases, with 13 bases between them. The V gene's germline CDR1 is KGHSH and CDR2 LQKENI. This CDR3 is CASSPGTSLAYNEQFF. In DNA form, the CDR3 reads TGTGCCAGCTCACCAGGGACTTCCCTCGCCTACAATGAGCAGTTCTTC.

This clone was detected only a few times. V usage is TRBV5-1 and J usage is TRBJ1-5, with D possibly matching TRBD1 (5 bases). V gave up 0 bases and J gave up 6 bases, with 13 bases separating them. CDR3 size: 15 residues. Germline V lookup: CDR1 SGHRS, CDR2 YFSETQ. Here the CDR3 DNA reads TGCGCCAGCAGCTTGGATGCAGGGTTCGGTCAGCCCCAGCATTTT. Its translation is CASSLDAGFGQPQHF.

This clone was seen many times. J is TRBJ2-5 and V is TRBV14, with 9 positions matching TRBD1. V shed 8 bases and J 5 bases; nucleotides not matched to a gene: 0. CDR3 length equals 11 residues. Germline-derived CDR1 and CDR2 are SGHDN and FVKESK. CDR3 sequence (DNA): TGTGCCAGCGGACAGGGGGAGACCCAGTACTTC. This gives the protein CASGQGETQYF.

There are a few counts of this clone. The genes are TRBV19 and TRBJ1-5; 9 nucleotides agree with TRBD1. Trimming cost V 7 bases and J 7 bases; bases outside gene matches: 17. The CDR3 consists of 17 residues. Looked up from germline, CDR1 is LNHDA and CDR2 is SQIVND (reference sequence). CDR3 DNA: TGTGCCAGTACCACAAATCCCGGGACAGGGAGTCTCCAGCCCCAGCATTTT. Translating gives CASTTNPGTGSLQPQHF.

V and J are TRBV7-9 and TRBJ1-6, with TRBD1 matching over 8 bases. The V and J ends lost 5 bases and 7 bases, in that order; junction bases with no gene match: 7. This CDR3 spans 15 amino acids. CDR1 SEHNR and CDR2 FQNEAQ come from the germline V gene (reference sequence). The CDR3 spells CASSRGTGFNSPLHF. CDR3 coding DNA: TGTGCCAGCAGCCGTGGGACAGGCTTCAATTCACCCCTCCACTTT.

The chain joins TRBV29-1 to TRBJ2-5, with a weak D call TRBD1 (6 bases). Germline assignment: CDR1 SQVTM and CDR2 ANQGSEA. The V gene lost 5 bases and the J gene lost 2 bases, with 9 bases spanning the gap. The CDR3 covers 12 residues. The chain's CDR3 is CSVSRGQETQYF. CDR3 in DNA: TGCAGCGTTAGCAGGGGTCAAGAGACCCAGTACTTC.

CDR3 in DNA: TGTGCCAGCAGTCCCCCGGACAGGGGAATCACTGAAGCTTTCTTT. Protein: CASSPPDRGITEAFF. The chain recombines TRBV6-5 with TRBJ1-1; TRBD1 matches 9 bases. Germline V gene sequence: CDR1 MNHEY, CDR2 SVGAGI. The CDR3 length is 15 residues. Trimming took 5 bases from V and 4 from J; bases not matched to a gene: 8.

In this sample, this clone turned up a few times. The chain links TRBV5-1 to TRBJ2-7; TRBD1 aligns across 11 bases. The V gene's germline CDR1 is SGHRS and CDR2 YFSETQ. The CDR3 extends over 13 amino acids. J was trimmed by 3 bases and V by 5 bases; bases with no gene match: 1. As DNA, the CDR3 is TGCGCCAGCAGTGGGACAGGGGGCTACGAGCAGTACTTC. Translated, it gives CASSGTGGYEQYF.

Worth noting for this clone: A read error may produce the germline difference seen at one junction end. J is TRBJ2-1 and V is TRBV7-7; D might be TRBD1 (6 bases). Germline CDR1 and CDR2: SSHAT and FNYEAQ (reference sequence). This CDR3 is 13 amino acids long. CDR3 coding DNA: TGTGCTAGCAGCACAAACAGGGACAATGAGCAGTTCTTC. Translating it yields CASSTNRDNEQFF.

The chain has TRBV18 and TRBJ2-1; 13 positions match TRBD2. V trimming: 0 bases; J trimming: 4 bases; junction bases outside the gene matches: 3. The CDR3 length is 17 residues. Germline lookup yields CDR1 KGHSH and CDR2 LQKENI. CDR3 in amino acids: CASSPPGLAGPYNEQFF. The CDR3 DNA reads TGTGCCAGCTCACCACCGGGACTAGCGGGACCTTACAATGAGCAGTTCTTC.

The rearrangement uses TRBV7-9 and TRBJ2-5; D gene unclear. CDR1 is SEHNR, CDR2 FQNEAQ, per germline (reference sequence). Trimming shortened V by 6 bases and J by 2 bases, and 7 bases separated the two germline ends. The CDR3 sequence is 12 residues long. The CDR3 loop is CASSLLQETQYF. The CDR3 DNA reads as TGTGCCAGCAGTTTACTACAAGAGACCCAGTACTTC.

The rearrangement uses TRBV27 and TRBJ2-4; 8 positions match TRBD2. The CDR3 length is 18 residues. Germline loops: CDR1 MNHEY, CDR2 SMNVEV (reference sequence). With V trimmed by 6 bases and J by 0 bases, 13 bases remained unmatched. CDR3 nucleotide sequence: TGTGCCAGCAGCCCACGCGCGGGAGGACTCTTAGCCAAAAACATTCAGTACTTC. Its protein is CASSPRAGGLLAKNIQYF.

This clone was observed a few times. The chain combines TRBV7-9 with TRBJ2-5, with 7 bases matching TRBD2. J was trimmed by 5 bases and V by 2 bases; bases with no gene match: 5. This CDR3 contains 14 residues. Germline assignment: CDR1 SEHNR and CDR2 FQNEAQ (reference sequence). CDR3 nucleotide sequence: TGTGCCAGCAGCTTACGGGAGGCAGCGGAGACCCAGTACTTC. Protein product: CASSLREAAETQYF.

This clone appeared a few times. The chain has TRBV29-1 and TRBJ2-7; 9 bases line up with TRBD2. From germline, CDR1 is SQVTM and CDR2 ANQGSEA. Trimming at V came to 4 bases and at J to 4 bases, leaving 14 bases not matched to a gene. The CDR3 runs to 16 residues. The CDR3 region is CSVVAGVAGIVYEQYF. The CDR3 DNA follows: TGCAGCGTTGTAGCGGGGGTTGCGGGAATAGTATACGAGCAGTACTTC.

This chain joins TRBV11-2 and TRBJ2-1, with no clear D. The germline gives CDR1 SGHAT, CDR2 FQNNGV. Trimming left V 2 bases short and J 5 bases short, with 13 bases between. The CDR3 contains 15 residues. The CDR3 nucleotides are TGTGCCAGCAGCTTAACCCCCGGTTCGAACAATGAGCAGTTCTTC. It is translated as CASSLTPGSNNEQFF.

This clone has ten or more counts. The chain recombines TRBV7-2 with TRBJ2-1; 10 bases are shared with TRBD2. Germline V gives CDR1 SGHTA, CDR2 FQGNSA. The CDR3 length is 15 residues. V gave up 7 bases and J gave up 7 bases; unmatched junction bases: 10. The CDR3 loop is CASTLASGSRNEQFF. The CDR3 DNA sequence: TGTGCCAGCACCCTCGCTAGCGGGAGTAGGAATGAGCAGTTCTTC.